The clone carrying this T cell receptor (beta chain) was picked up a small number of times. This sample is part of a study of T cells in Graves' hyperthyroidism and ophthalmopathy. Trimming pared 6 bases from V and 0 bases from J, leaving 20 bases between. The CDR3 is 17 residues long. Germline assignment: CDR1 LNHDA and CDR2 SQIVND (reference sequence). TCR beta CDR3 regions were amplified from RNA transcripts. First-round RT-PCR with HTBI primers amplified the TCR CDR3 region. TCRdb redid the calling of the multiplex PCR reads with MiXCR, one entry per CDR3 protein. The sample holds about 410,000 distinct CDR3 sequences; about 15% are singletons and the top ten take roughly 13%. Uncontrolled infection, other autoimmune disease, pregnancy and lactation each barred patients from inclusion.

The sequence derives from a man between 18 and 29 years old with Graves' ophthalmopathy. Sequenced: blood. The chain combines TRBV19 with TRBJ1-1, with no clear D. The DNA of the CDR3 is TGTGCCAGTAGGACCCACTGGGCAAGGGCCTTGAACACTGAAGCTTTCTTT. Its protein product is CASRTHWARALNTEAFF.